This T cell receptor (beta chain) comes out of a study of CD8 T cells in ankylosing spondylitis. Findings and limits, study-wide: Reported data indicate significant enrichment of disease-linked clones within matched ankylosing spondylitis synovial fluid. Ankylosing spondylitis blood seemed to carry a telltale TCR beta motif made of roughly 8 highly homologous variants. Disease-associated clones were CD8+ and fairly uncommon in peripheral blood.

In the case of this clonotype: As yet, its antigen is unknown.

The CDR3 is made up of 13 amino acids. The germline V gene has CDR1 LNHDA and CDR2 SQIVND (reference sequence). V lost 5 bases and J 3 bases, leaving 5 bases between the germline ends. TCRdb processed the 5' RACE reads anew with MiXCR; each CDR3 protein has one entry. The sample lists more than 100,000 distinct CDR3 sequences; 17% were seen once. The gene calls are TRBV19 and TRBJ2-6; D ambiguous. This receptor was identified in a male donor with ankylosing spondylitis. Sequences were obtained from blood, either unsorted or a sorted T cell fraction (not recorded which). The CDR3 sequence is CASSQVGANVLTF. In DNA form, the CDR3 reads TGTGCCAGTAGTCAGGTTGGGGCCAACGTCCTGACTTTC.